This is a list of T cell receptor beta chains from one sample in a study of PD-L1 blockade in urothelial cancer. Profiling relied on immunoSEQ multiplex PCR, and the TCRdb table lists in-frame clones only, not all of them. Found here are about 43,000 clones, about four fifths of them singletons; the top ten hold about 16%. The source was PBMCs, collected around atezolizumab (anti-PD-L1) treatment. The receptors originated from a man between 60 and 70 years old with urothelial cancer. Each CDR3 is given with its conserved first and last residue. A D gene is named only where the DNA matches it firmly. Clone size is given for some rows only: seen once, a few or many times, or a class if the clone is expanded.

V,J,size,D,DNA,CDR3
TRBV29-1,TRBJ2-3,few,-,TGCAGCGGGCGGACACACTCACTCACAGATACGCAGTATTTT,CSGRTHSLTDTQYF
TRBV5-6,TRBJ1-6,-,TRBD1,TGTGCCAGCAGCTTGGAACAGGGGAATTCACCCCTCCACTTT,CASSLEQGNSPLHF
TRBV9,TRBJ2-3,-,-,TGTGCCAGCGGACTGGATGTCACAGATACGCAGTATTTT,CASGLDVTDTQYF
TRBV18,TRBJ1-5,-,TRBD1,TGTGCCAGCACGAAACAGGGGGCTTTGAGCAATCAGCCCCAGCATTTT,CASTKQGALSNQPQHF
TRBV7-2,TRBJ2-5,-,-,TGTGCCAGCAGCTTAAGTGGCAGCCAAGAGACCCAGTACTTC,CASSLSGSQETQYF
TRBV5-1,TRBJ1-1,-,-,TGCGCCAGCAGCCACGGACAGAACACTGAAGCTTTCTTT,CASSHGQNTEAFF
TRBV5-1,TRBJ2-5,once,-,TGCGCCAGCAGCAGTCAGGACAGAGACCAAGAGACCCAGTACTTC,CASSSQDRDQETQYF
TRBV19,TRBJ2-5,-,-,TGTGCCAGTAGTCCCAACAGGTACCAAGAGACCCAGTACTTC,CASSPNRYQETQYF
TRBV4-2,TRBJ2-3,-,-,TGTGCCAGCAGCCAAGTCAGCAGGGCTAGCACAGATACGCAGTATTTT,CASSQVSRASTDTQYF
TRBV7-2,TRBJ2-7,-,TRBD1,TGTGCCAGCAGGATTTCCGGGACAGGGGGCCACGAGCAGTACTTC,CASRISGTGGHEQYF
TRBV5-6,TRBJ2-7,-,-,TGTGCCAGCAGCACGAAGATAACAGCCTGGGAGGCCGGCTACGAGCAGTACTTC,CASSTKITAWEAGYEQYF
TRBV7-6,TRBJ2-7,-,TRBD1,TGTGCCAGCAGCTTGATGGACAGGGGTTCATACGAGCAGTACTTC,CASSLMDRGSYEQYF
TRBV7-2,TRBJ2-3,-,-,TGTGCCAGCAGCTTAGCGGCAGGGTTAACAGATACGCAGTATTTT,CASSLAAGLTDTQYF
TRBV6-6,TRBJ2-7,-,TRBD1,TGTGCCAGCAGTTACTCGGGACAGGGAGCTCGGAGCGAGCAGTACTTC,CASSYSGQGARSEQYF
TRBV6-5,TRBJ1-3,-,-,TGTGCCAGCAGCCGCTCCCAGGGCTCTGGAAACACCATATATTTT,CASSRSQGSGNTIYF
TRBV5-1,TRBJ2-7,few,-,TGCGCCAGCAGCTTGCTTGCCAGGGAGGACCACGAGCAGTACTTC,CASSLLAREDHEQYF
TRBV6-1,TRBJ2-1,-,TRBD1,TGTGCCAGCAGTGAAATTCGGACAGGGGGCCATGAGCAGTTCTTC,CASSEIRTGGHEQFF
TRBV6-5,TRBJ2-1,-,TRBD2,TGTGCCAGCAGTTACTCCGGGGGGAGAGTTAATGAGCAGTTCTTC,CASSYSGGRVNEQFF
TRBV28,TRBJ1-2,-,TRBD1,TGTGCCAGCAGTTTAGCATCCGGGACAGGGGTTTATGGCTACACCTTC,CASSLASGTGVYGYTF
TRBV28,TRBJ1-1,-,-,TGTGCCAGCAGAAAAGGGCAGGGTCGGGTCGTATCTAACACTGAAGCTTTCTTT,CASRKGQGRVVSNTEAFF
TRBV5-1,TRBJ1-4,-,-,TGCGCCAGCAGCTTGGAGGGGGTAGGTGAAAAACTGTTTTTT,CASSLEGVGEKLFF
TRBV2,TRBJ2-1,-,-,TGTGCCAGCAGTCGGGGAAATGAGCAGTTCTTC,CASSRGNEQFF
TRBV6-1,TRBJ2-3,-,-,TGTGCCAGCAGTGCTACAGGGCCCGGGAATACGCAGTATTTT,CASSATGPGNTQYF
TRBV14,TRBJ2-1,-,TRBD2,TGTGCCAGCAGCTCAGGCCGGACTAGCGGGGGGAAGTACAATGAGCAGTTCTTC,CASSSGRTSGGKYNEQFF
TRBV5-1,TRBJ2-2,-,TRBD1,TGCGCCAGCAGCCCGGGACAGGGTAGCACCGGGGAGCTGTTTTTT,CASSPGQGSTGELFF
TRBV4-2,TRBJ2-3,-,TRBD2,TGTGCCAGCAGCCAAGGGACTAGCGGGGGCATCACAGATACGCAGTATTTT,CASSQGTSGGITDTQYF
TRBV7-9,TRBJ2-3,once,TRBD2,TGTGCCAGCAGCTCGGACCGTCCTAGCGGGGCCGATACGCAGTATTTT,CASSSDRPSGADTQYF
TRBV5-6,TRBJ1-1,-,TRBD1,TGTGCCAGCAGCCTCGGACAGGACATGAACACTGAAGCTTTCTTT,CASSLGQDMNTEAFF
TRBV19,TRBJ2-5,few,TRBD2,TGTGCCAGTAGTGTGATAGCGGGGGGTGCGGGGACCCAGTACTTC,CASSVIAGGAGTQYF
TRBV27,TRBJ1-2,once,-,TGTGCCAGCAGTCCAAGGCCGACAGGAGAGGATGGCTACACCTTC,CASSPRPTGEDGYTF
TRBV2,TRBJ1-3,once,TRBD1,TGTGCCAGCAGGCAGGGCGGGACAGGGGACGGAGTATCTGGAAACACCATATATTTT,CASRQGGTGDGVSGNTIYF
TRBV21-1,TRBJ1-4,-,-,TGTGCCAGCAGCCCCCCCGGCTGGGGCTCATCTAATGAAAAACTGTTTTTT,CASSPPGWGSSNEKLFF
TRBV19,TRBJ2-1,-,-,TGTGCCAGTAGTATAGCGAGACTGAAGTACAATGAGCAGTTCTTC,CASSIARLKYNEQFF
TRBV7-9,TRBJ1-2,-,-,TGTGCCAGCAGCTTAGAGAGCTATGGCTACACCTTC,CASSLESYGYTF
TRBV6-6,TRBJ2-2,-,TRBD1,TGTGCCAGCAGACCAATAGACAGGGCGGACGGGGAGCTGTTTTTT,CASRPIDRADGELFF
TRBV11-2,TRBJ2-5,few,-,TGTGCCAGCAGCCCCGGGCTAGCCTCAGGGACCCAGTACTTC,CASSPGLASGTQYF
TRBV6-1,TRBJ1-2,-,TRBD1,TGTGCCAGCAGTGATATAGGGGGCGACTATGGCTACACCTTC,CASSDIGGDYGYTF
TRBV28,TRBJ1-2,-,TRBD1,TGTGCCAGCTCACGCAGGGGGGATGGCTACACCTTC,CASSRRGDGYTF
TRBV5-1,TRBJ2-7,-,-,TGCGCCAGCAGCTTGGGACAGGAATCCTACGAGCAGTACTTC,CASSLGQESYEQYF
TRBV9,TRBJ1-1,-,TRBD1,TGTGCCAGCAGCGTAGCCCCCCAGGGGGCCACTGAAGCTTTCTTT,CASSVAPQGATEAFF
TRBV2,TRBJ2-1,once,TRBD1,TGTGCCAGCAGCCTAGAGGGGACAGCAAATGAGCAGTTCTTC,CASSLEGTANEQFF
TRBV19,TRBJ1-5,once,-,TGTGCCGGAAGTGGTTTCGGGTCTGTCGGGCCCCAGCATTTT,CAGSGFGSVGPQHF
TRBV28,TRBJ1-5,-,-,TGTGCCAGCAGTTTAGGAGAAAATCAGCCCCAGCATTTT,CASSLGENQPQHF
TRBV2,TRBJ2-3,-,TRBD2,TGTGCCAGCAGCCGCCTGAGAGTAGCGGGGGCTGGGGATACGCAGTATTTT,CASSRLRVAGAGDTQYF
TRBV6-1,TRBJ2-3,-,-,TGTGCCAGCAGTGAAACCTATCACCCAGATACGCAGTATTTT,CASSETYHPDTQYF
TRBV19,TRBJ1-5,-,-,TGTGCCAGTAAGTGGCAGGGGAGCAATCAGCCCCAGCATTTT,CASKWQGSNQPQHF
TRBV10-3,TRBJ2-7,-,-,TGTGCCATCAGTGGGAGGGACGAGCAGTACTTC,CAISGRDEQYF
TRBV6-1,TRBJ2-6,-,-,TGTGCCAGCAGTGTTCACCTCAGCTCTGGGGCCAACGTCCTGACTTTC,CASSVHLSSGANVLTF
TRBV10-1,TRBJ1-1,-,-,TGCGCCAGCAGTGCCTCAGGGAGGGGGTTCACTGAAGCTTTCTTT,CASSASGRGFTEAFF
TRBV19,TRBJ1-2,once,-,TGTGCCAGTAGTAAGAGCAGGGATAACGACTATGGCTACACCTTC,CASSKSRDNDYGYTF
TRBV18,TRBJ2-5,-,-,TGTGCCAGCTCACCCAGGAAACAAGAGACCCAGTACTTC,CASSPRKQETQYF
TRBV2,TRBJ1-5,-,-,TGTGCCAGCAGCTCACTGGGCAGTAATCAGCCCCAGCATTTT,CASSSLGSNQPQHF
TRBV13,TRBJ1-4,-,TRBD1,TGTGCCAGCAGCTTCTCAGGACAGGGAGATTGGAATGAAAAACTGTTTTTT,CASSFSGQGDWNEKLFF
TRBV4-1,TRBJ1-5,-,TRBD1,TGCGCCAGCAGCGTTAGACAGGGGACTAGCAATCAGCCCCAGCATTTT,CASSVRQGTSNQPQHF
TRBV30,TRBJ2-7,-,TRBD1,TGTGCCTGGAGCCGGACAGGGATCGCCGAGCAGTACTTC,CAWSRTGIAEQYF